This TCR beta chain is from a study of blood T cell repertoires in COVID-19. Overall study context: Material from acute and convalescent COVID-19 was sourced from the United States, Italy and Spain. T cells, B-cell-depleted T cells, or PBMCs provided the cDNA or gDNA that served as material.

In the original processing: Researchers report that nucleated cell counts were estimated from reference gene primer amplification. Repertoires were generated with immunoSEQ multiplex PCR, while TCRdb's copy carries only in-frame clones and drops some. The D gene and trimming were derived from the DNA, and the V and J assignments and clone size from that table. The sample holds about 90,000 clones, about 82% seen once. Germline V gene lookup returns CDR1 SGHRS and CDR2 YFSETQ. Trimming took 0 bases from V and 3 from J; bases not matched to a gene: 5. The CDR3 is made up of 16 amino acids. Only one count was recorded for this clone.

This TCR was recovered from a woman aged 70-85 years with active or convalescent COVID-19. The sample comprised peripheral blood. V and J are TRBV5-1 and TRBJ2-1; TRBD2 agrees at 8 bases. CDR3 sequence reads: CASSLVNSGDYNEQFF. DNA of the CDR3: TGCGCCAGCAGCTTGGTTAATAGCGGGGACTACAATGAGCAGTTCTTC.